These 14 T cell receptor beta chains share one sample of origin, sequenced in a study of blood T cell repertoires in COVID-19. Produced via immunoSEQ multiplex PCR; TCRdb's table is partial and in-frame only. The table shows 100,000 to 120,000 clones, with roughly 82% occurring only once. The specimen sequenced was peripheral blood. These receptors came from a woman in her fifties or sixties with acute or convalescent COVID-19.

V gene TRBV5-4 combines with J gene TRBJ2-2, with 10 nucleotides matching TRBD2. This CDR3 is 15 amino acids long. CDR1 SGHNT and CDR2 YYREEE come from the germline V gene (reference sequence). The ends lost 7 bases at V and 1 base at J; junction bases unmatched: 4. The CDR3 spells CASQRGGGNTGELFF. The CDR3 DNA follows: TGTGCCAGCCAGCGGGGGGGCGGGAACACCGGGGAGCTGTTTTTT.

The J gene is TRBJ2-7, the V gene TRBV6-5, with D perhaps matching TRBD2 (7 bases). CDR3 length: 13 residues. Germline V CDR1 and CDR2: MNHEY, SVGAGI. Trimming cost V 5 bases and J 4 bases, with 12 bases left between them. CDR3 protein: CASSRGGMYEQYF. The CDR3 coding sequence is TGTGCCAGCAGTCGCGGGGGCATGTACGAGCAGTACTTC.

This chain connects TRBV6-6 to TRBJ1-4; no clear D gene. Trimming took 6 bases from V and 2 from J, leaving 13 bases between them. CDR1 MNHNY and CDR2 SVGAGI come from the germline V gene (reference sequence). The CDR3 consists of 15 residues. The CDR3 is CASSVEQRTNEKLFF. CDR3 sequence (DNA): TGTGCCAGCAGCGTCGAACAGCGGACTAATGAAAAACTGTTTTTT.

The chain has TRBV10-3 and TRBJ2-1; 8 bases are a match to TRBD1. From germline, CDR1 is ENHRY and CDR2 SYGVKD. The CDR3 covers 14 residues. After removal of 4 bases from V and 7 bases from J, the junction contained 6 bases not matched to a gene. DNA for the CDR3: TGTGCCATCAGTGCGCAGGGGGCGCAAAATGAGCAGTTCTTC. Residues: CAISAQGAQNEQFF.

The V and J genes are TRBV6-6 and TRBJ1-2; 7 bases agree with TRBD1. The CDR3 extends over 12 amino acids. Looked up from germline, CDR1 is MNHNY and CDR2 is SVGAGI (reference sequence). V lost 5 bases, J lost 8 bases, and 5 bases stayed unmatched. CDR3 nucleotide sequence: TGTGCCAGCAGTACGAACAGGGGAGGCTACACCTTC. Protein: CASSTNRGGYTF.

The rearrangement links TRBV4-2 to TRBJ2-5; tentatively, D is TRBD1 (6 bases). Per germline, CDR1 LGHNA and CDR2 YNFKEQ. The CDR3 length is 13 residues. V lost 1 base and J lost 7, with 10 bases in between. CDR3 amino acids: CASSQGGRRTQYF. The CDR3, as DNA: TGTGCCAGCAGCCAAGGGGGGCGGAGGACCCAGTACTTC.

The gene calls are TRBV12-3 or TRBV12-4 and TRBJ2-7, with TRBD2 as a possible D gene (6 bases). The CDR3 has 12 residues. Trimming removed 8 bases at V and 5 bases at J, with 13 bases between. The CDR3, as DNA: TGTGCCAGCGGCACCCGCGGGAACGAGCAGTACTTC. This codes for CASGTRGNEQYF.

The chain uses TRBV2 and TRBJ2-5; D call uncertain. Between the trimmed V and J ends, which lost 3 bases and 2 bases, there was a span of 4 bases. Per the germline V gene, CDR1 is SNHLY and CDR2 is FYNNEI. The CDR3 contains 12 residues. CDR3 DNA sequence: TGTGCCAGCAGTGACCAGCAAGAGACCCAGTACTTC. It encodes CASSDQQETQYF.

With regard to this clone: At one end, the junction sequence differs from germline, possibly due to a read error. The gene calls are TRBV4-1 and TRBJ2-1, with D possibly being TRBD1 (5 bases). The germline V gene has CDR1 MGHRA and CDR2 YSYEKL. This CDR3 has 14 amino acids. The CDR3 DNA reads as TGCGCCAGCAGCCAAGTGTTGTGGGGCAATGAGCGGTTCTTC. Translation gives CASSQVLWGNERFF.

The DNA for the CDR3 is TGTGCCAGCGGGGGCCCAAGCGGTGAAAAACTGTTTTTT. Translated: CASGGPSGEKLFF. This chain connects TRBV9 to TRBJ1-4, with a tentative D call TRBD1 (6 bases). The germline CDR1 and CDR2 sequences are SGDLS and YYNGEE. Deletions cut 7 bases from V and 7 bases from J, with 14 bases between. This CDR3 is built from 13 residues.

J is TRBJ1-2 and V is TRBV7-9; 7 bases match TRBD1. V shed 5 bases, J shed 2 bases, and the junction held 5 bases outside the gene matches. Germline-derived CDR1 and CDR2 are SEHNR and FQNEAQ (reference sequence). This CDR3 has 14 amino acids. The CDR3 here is CASSTKTGNYGYTF. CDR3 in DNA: TGTGCCAGCAGCACGAAGACAGGGAACTATGGCTACACCTTC.

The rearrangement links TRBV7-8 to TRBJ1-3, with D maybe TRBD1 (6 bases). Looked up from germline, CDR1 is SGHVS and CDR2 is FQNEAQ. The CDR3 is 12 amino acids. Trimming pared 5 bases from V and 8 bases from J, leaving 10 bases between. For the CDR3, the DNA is TGTGCCAGCAGCCCGGACAGATACACCATATATTTT. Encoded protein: CASSPDRYTIYF.

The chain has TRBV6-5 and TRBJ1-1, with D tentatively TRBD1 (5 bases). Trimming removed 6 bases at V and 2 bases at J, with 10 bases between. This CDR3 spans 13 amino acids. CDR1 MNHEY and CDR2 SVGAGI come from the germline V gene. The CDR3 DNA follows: TGTGCCAGCAGGTGGACAAGCAACACTGAAGCTTTCTTT. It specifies CASRWTSNTEAFF.

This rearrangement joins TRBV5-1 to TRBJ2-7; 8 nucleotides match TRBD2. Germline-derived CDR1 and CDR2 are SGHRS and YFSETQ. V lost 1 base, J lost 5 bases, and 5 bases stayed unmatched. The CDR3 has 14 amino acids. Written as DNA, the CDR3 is TGCGCCAGCAGCTTGTATCGGGGGGGAAACGAGCAGTACTTC. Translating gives CASSLYRGGNEQYF.